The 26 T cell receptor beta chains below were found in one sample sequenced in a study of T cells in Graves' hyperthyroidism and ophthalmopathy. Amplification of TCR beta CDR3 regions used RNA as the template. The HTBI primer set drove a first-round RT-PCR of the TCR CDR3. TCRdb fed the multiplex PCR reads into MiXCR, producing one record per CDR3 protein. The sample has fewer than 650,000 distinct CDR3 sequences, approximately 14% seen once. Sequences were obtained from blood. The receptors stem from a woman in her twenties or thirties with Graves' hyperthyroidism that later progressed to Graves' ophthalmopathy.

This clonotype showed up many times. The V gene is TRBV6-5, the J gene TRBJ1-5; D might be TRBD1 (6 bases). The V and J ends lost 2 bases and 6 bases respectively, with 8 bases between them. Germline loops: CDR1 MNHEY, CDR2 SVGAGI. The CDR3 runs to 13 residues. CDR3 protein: CASSYATGQPQHF. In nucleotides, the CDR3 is TGTGCCAGCAGTTACGCGACAGGTCAGCCCCAGCATTTT.

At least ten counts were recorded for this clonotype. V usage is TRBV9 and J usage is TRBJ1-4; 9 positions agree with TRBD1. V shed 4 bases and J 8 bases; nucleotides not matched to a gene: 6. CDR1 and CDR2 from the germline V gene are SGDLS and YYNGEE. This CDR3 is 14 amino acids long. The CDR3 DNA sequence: TGTGCCAGCAGCCAACAGGGGGCAAGCGAAAAACTGTTTTTT. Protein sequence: CASSQQGASEKLFF.

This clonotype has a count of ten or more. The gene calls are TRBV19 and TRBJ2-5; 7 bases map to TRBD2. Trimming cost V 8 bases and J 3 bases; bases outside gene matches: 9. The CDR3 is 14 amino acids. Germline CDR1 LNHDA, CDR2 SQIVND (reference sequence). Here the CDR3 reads CASSPSGIEETQYF. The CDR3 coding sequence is TGTGCCAGTTCTCCCAGCGGGATAGAAGAGACCCAGTACTTC.

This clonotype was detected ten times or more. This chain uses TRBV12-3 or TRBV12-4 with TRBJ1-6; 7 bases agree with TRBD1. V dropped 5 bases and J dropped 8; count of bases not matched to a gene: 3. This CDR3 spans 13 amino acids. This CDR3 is CASSRQGDSPLHF. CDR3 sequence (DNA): TGTGCCAGCAGTAGACAGGGAGATTCACCCCTCCACTTT.

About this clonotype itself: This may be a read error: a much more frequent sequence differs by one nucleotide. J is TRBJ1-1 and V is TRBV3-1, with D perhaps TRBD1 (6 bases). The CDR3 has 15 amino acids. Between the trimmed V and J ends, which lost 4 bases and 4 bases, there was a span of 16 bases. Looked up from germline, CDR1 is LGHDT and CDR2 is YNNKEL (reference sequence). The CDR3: CASSRTGRMSTEAFF. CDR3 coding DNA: TGTGCCAGCAGCCGAACAGGGCGCATGAGCACTGAAGCTTTCTTT.

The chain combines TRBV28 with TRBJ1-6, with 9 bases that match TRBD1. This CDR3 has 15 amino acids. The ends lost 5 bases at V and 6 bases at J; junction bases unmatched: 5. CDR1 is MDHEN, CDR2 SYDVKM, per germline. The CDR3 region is CASSRGTGPNSPLHF. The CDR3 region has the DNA TGTGCCAGCAGTCGGGGGACAGGGCCTAATTCACCCCTCCACTTT.

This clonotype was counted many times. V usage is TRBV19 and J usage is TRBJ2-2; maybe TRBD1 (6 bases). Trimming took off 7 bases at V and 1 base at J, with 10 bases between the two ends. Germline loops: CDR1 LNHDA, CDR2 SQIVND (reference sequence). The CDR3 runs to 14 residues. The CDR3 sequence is CASKHRENTGELFF. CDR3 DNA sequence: TGTGCCAGTAAACACAGGGAGAACACCGGGGAGCTGTTTTTT.

DNA for the CDR3: TGTGCCCGTCCGTCTGTGAGGGCGGAAACCGGGGAGCTGTTTTTT. Protein product: CARPSVRAETGELFF. This chain links TRBV2 with TRBJ2-2; D is possibly TRBD2 (5 bases). This CDR3 region has 15 residues. The germline V gene encodes CDR1 SNHLY and CDR2 FYNNEI. The V and J ends lost 11 bases and 5 bases respectively, with 21 bases between them.

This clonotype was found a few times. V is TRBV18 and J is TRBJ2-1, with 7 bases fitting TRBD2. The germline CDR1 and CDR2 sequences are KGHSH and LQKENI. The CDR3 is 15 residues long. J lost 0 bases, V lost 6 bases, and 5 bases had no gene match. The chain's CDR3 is CASSKRGSSYNEQFF. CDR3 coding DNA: TGTGCCAGCTCGAAGCGGGGTAGCTCCTACAATGAGCAGTTCTTC.

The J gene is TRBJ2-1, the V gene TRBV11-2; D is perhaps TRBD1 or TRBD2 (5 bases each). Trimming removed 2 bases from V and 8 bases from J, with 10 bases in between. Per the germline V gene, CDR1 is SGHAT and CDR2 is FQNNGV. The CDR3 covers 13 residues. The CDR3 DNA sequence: TGTGCCAGCAGCTTATTAGAGGGGCATGAGCAGTTCTTC. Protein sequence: CASSLLEGHEQFF.

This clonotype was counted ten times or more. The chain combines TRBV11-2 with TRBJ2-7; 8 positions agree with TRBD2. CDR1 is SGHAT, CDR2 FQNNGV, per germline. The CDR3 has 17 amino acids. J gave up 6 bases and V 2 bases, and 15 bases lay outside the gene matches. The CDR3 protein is CASSLPFDLSGAAEQYF. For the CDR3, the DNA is TGTGCCAGCAGCTTACCCTTCGACCTTAGCGGGGCAGCCGAGCAGTACTTC.

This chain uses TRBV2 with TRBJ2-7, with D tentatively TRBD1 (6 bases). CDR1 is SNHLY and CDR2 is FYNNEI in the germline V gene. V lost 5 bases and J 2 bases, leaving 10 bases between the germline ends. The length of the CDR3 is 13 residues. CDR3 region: CASSNRVAYEQYF. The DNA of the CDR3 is TGTGCCAGCAGTAACAGGGTAGCCTACGAGCAGTACTTC.

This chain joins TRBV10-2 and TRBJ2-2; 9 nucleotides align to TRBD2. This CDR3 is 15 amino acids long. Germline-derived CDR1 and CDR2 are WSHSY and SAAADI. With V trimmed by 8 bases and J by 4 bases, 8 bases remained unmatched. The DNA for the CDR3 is TGCGCCAGCGGCCCTAGCGGGATCGTCACCGGGGAGCTGTTTTTT. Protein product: CASGPSGIVTGELFF.

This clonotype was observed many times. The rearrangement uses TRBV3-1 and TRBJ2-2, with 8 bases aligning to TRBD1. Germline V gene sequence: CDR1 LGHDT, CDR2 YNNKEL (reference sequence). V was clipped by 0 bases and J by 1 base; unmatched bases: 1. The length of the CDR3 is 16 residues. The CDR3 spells CASSQEGTGNTGELFF. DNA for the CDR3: TGTGCCAGCAGCCAAGAGGGGACAGGGAACACCGGGGAGCTGTTTTTT.

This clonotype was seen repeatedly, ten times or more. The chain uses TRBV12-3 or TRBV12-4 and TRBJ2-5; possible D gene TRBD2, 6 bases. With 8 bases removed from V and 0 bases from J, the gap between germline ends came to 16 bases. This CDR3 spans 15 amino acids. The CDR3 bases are TGTGCCAGCGGACTACTAAGCGCCAACCAAGAGACCCAGTACTTC. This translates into CASGLLSANQETQYF.

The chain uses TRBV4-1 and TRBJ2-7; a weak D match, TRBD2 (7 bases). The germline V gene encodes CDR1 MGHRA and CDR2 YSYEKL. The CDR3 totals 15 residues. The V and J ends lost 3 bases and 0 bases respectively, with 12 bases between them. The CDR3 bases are TGCGCCAGCAGCCAGGTGAGGGGGGGCTCCTACGAGCAGTACTTC. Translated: CASSQVRGGSYEQYF.

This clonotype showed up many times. The CDR3 is CASSLGDNYEQYF. The CDR3 nucleotides read TGTGCCAGCAGTTTAGGGGACAACTACGAGCAGTACTTC. The gene calls are TRBV27 and TRBJ2-7; tentatively, D is TRBD1 (6 bases). The V gene lost 2 bases and the J gene lost 3 bases, with 8 bases spanning the gap. From germline, CDR1 is MNHEY and CDR2 SMNVEV (reference sequence). The CDR3 loop spans 13 amino acids.

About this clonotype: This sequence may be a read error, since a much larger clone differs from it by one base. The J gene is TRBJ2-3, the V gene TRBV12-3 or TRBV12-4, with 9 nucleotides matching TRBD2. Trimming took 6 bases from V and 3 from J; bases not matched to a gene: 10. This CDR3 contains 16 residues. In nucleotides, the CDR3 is TGTGCCAGCAGCTGGCTGAGAGCGGGAGGAACAGATACGCAGTATTTT. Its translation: CASSWLRAGGTDTQYF.

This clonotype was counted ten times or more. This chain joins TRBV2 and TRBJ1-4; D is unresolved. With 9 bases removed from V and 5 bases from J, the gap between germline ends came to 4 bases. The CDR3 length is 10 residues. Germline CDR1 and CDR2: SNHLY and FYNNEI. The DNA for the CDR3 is TGTGCCAGTCTAAATGAAAAACTGTTTTTT. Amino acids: CASLNEKLFF.

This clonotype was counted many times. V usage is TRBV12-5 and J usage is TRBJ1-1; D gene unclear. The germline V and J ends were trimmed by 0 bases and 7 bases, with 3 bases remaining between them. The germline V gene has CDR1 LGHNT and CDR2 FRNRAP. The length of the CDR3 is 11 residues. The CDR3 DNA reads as TGTGCTAGTGGTTTGGTCGGTGAAGCTTTCTTT. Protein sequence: CASGLVGEAFF.

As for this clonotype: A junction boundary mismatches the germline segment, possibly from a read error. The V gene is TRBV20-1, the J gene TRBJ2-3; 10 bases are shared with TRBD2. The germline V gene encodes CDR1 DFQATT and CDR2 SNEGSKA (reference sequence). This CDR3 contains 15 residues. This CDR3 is CSAEGLALSTDTQDF. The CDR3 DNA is TGCAGTGCTGAGGGACTAGCGCTTAGCACAGATACGCAGGATTTT.

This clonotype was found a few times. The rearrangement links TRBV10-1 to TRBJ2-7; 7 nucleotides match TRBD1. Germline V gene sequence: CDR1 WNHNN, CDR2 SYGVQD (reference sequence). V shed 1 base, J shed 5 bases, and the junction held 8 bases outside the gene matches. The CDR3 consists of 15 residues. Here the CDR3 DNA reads TGCGCCAGCAGTGAGTACGGGACAGTGTTCCACGAGCAGTACTTC. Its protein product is CASSEYGTVFHEQYF.

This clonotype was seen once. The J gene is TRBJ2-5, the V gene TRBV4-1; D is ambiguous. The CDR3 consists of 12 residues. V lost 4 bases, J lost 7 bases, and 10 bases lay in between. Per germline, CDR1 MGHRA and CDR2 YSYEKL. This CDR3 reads CASSLPVGTQYF. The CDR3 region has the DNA TGCGCCAGCAGCCTTCCCGTGGGGACCCAGTACTTC.

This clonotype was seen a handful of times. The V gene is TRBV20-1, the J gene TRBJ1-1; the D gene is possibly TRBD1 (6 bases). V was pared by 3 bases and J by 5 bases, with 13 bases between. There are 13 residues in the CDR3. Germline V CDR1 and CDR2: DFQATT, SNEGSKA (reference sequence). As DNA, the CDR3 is TGCAGTGCTAGGAGGGGGGGCGGGACTGAAGCTTTCTTT. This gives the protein CSARRGGGTEAFF.

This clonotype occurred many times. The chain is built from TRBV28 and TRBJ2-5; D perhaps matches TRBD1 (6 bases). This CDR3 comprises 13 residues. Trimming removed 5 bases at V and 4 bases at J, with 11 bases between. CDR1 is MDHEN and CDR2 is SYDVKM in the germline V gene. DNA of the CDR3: TGTGCCAGCAGTCAACAGGGTCCAGAGACCCAGTACTTC. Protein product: CASSQQGPETQYF.

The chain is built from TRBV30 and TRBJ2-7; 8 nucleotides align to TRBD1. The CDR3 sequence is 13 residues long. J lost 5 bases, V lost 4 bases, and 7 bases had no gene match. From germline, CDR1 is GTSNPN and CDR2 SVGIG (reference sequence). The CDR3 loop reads CAWTTGAVNEQYF. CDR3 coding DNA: TGTGCCTGGACGACAGGGGCGGTCAACGAGCAGTACTTC.